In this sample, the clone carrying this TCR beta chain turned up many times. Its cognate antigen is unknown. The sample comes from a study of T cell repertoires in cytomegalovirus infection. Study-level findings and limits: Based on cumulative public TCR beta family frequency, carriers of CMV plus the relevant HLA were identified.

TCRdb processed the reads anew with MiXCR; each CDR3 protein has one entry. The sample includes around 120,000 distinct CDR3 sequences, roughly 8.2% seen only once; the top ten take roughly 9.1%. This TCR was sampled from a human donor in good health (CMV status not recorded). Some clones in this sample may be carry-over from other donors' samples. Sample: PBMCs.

CDR3 nucleotide sequence: TGTGCCAGCAGTTGGCTCTCTGGAAACACCATATATTTT. This encodes CASSWLSGNTIYF. The chain recombines TRBV12-3 or TRBV12-4 with TRBJ1-3; no definite D call. This CDR3 comprises 13 residues. The germline V and J ends were trimmed by 4 bases and 0 bases, with 4 bases remaining between them.